This TCR beta chain was sequenced during a study of blood T cell repertoires in COVID-19. In the study overall: The samples span acute and convalescent COVID-19 from the United States, Italy and Spain.

The CDR3 runs 15 residues. Per the germline V gene, CDR1 is SGHDT and CDR2 is YYEEEE. V was pared by 3 bases and J by 7 bases, with 16 bases between. The age range of participants was about 18 to 89 years, with residence in more than 20 US areas. Each recovered donor of Cohort 3 presented with two negative PCRs, clearance, or symptom resolution. Original handling: From reference gene primer amplification, estimates of nucleated cell counts were derived. Some clones are missing from TCRdb's copy, which holds only in-frame ones; the method was immunoSEQ multiplex PCR. V, J and clone size are those of that table, while D and trimming were read from the DNA. The sample contains more than 450,000 clones, roughly 90% of which appear only once.

The sequencing input was PBMCs or T cells enriched from blood (not recorded which). V usage is TRBV5-6 and J usage is TRBJ1-4, with D possibly matching TRBD1 (5 bases). This TCR was sampled from a woman younger than 30 who had recovered from COVID-19. The CDR3 region has the DNA TGTGCCAGCAGCTCCAATAGGGCCGGGGGTGAAAAACTGTTTTTT. This sequence encodes CASSSNRAGGEKLFF.